The T cell receptor (beta chain) described here comes from a study of blood T cells in healthy people across ages. The use of a sample-barcoded 5' primer and a J-beta primer mix characterized a second PCR of about 7 to 12 cycles. TCRdb analysed the 5' RACE reads with MiXCR anew, one entry per CDR3 protein. The sample shows some 1.7 million distinct CDR3 sequences, roughly 27% of them seen only once. The length of the CDR3 is 17 residues. Germline CDR1 reads DFQATT; CDR2 reads SNEGSKA (reference sequence). Trimming cost V 3 bases and J 2 bases; bases outside gene matches: 13. Sequences were obtained from blood. The rearrangement uses TRBV20-1 and TRBJ2-1; TRBD2 matches 7 bases. The source is a young woman in good health. CDR3 protein: CSASLASGPVTYNEQFF. Here the CDR3 DNA reads TGCAGTGCTAGTTTGGCTAGCGGACCGGTTACCTACAATGAGCAGTTCTTC.